This T cell receptor (beta chain) was captured by sequencing in a study of T-cell reconstitution after alpha-beta-depleted transplantation in children. This clonotype was counted many times. CDR1 and CDR2 (germline): DFQATT, SNEGSKA (reference sequence). V lost 1 base to trimming and J lost 10 bases, with 14 bases between them. CDR3 size: 13 residues. Unique molecular identifiers were incorporated during preparation of the TCRbeta library. TCRdb re-called the PCR reads through MiXCR, storing one row per CDR3 protein. The table records around 680,000 distinct CDR3 sequences, 16% of them present only once.

This specimen consisted of PBMCs from the stem cell graft donor, obtained from the stem cell graft. The rearrangement joins TRBV20-1 to TRBJ2-1; D is possibly TRBD2 (6 bases). The sequence was obtained from a human donor who donated a stem cell graft to a child with acute myeloid leukemia. CDR3 nucleotide sequence: TGCAGTGCTAGAGGTGTTGCTAGCGCCGAGCAGTTCTTC. This translates into CSARGVASAEQFF.